This TCR beta chain was sequenced for a study of shared clonotypes between healthy human individuals. Some clones are missing from TCRdb's copy, which holds only in-frame ones; the method was immunoSEQ multiplex PCR. In the table there are under 650,000 clones, 95% to 97% of which are singletons. The sequence derives from a woman in her 30s in good health. Sequenced input: naive CD4+ T cells sorted from blood. Subset indicated: CD45RA+ positively selected.

The CDR3 sequence is CASSFISETQYF. DNA of the CDR3: TGTGCCAGCAGCTTTATATCAGAGACCCAGTACTTC. The chain couples TRBV7-9 to TRBJ2-5; no clear D. Between the trimmed V and J ends, which lost 3 bases and 4 bases, there was a span of 6 bases. Germline loops: CDR1 SEHNR, CDR2 FQNEAQ (reference sequence). The CDR3 is 12 residues long.